The clone carrying this TCR beta chain turned up a few times. Germline CDR1 SGHVS, CDR2 FNYEAQ. V was pared by 5 bases and J by 0 bases, with 6 bases of the junction left unmatched. The CDR3 runs to 15 residues. In the original workflow: Reference gene primer amplification gave estimated nucleated cell counts. The data were produced by immunoSEQ multiplex PCR, yet TCRdb's version contains in-frame clones alone and is incomplete. D and trimming come from the DNA, and the V and J calls and clone size come from that table. Of a few hundred thousand clones detected, about 83% appear once; the ten largest clones hold 1.9%. The sample is drawn from a study of blood T cell repertoires in COVID-19. The wider study: Sites in the United States, Italy and Spain provided acute and convalescent COVID-19 samples. Sources were T cells, B-cell-depleted T cells, or PBMCs; the material itself was cDNA or gDNA.

The sequence was obtained from a man aged 30 to 39 who had recovered from COVID-19. The sample taken for sequencing was peripheral blood. The V call is TRBV7-6, the J call TRBJ1-1; 7 nucleotides line up with TRBD1. CDR3 sequence reads: CASSQEGTVNTEAFF. CDR3 bases: TGTGCCAGCAGCCAAGAGGGGACAGTGAACACTGAAGCTTTCTTT.